This TCR beta chain was identified in a study of blood T cell repertoires in COVID-19. Study-wide background: Samples representing acute and convalescent COVID-19 were sourced from the United States, Italy and Spain. From T cells, B-cell-depleted T cells, or PBMCs came the material, which was cDNA or gDNA.

The V gene end was trimmed by 6 bases and the J gene end by 0 bases; junction bases not matched to a gene: 5. Germline V gene data show CDR1 as MNHNY and CDR2 as SVGAGI (reference sequence). CDR3 length: 15 residues. In the authors' methods: Amplification of reference gene primers provided the estimated nucleated cell counts. TCRdb keeps only in-frame clones here, not all; method: immunoSEQ multiplex PCR. Clone size and V and J calls were adopted from that table, with D and trimming inferred from the DNA. The profile shows 200,000 to 250,000 clones, approximately 82% of them singletons. The genes are TRBV6-6 and TRBJ2-7, with 10 bases that match TRBD2. The sequence came from a woman older than 75 with acute or convalescent COVID-19. Specimen: peripheral blood. The CDR3: CASRPRTSGSYEQYF. CDR3 DNA: TGTGCCAGCAGGCCCAGGACTAGCGGCTCCTACGAGCAGTACTTC.